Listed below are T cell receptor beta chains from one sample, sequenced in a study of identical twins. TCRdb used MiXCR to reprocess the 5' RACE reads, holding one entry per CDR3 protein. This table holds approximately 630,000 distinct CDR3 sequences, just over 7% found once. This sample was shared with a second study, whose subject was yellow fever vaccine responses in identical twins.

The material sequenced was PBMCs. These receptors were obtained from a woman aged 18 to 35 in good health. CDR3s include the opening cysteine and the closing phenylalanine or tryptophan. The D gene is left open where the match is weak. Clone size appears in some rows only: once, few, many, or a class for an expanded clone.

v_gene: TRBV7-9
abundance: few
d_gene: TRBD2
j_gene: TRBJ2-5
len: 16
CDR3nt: TGTGCCAGCAGCTTACTACTAGCGGGAGATCGGGAGACCCAGTACTTC
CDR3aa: CASSLLLAGDRETQYF

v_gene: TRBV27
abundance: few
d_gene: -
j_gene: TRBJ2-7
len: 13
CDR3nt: TGTGCCAGCAGTTTATCACAGTTCTACGAGCAGTACTTC
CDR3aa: CASSLSQFYEQYF

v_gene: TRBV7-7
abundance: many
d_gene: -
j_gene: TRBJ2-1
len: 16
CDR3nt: TGTGCCAGCAGCTTGGGGCTTGGAGGAGGAGGCGATGAGCAGTTCTTC
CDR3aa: CASSLGLGGGGDEQFF

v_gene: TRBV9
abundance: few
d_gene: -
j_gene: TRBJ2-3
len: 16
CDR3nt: TGTGCCAGCAGCCCTTCTCCACTGACGGGCACAGATACGCAGTATTTT
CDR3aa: CASSPSPLTGTDTQYF

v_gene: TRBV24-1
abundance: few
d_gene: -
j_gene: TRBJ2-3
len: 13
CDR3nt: TGTGCCACCAACCGGGACTTCACAGATACGCAGTATTTT
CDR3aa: CATNRDFTDTQYF

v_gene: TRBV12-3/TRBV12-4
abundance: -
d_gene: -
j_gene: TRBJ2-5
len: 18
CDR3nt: TGTGCCAGCAGTTTTCGCGCCTTCGCGGAGGCGAACCAAGAGACCCAGTACTTC
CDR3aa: CASSFRAFAEANQETQYF

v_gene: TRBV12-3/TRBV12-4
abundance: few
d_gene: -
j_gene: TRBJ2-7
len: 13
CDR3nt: TGTGCCAGCAGTATCCAGGTACTACACGAGCAGTACTTC
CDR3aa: CASSIQVLHEQYF

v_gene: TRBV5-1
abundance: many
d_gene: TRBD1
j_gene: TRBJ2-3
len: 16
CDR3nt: TGCGCCAGCAGCGTTGGACAGGGGGCTGGTACAGATACGCAGTATTTT
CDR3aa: CASSVGQGAGTDTQYF

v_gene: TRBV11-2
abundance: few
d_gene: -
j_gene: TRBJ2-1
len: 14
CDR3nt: TGTGCCAGCAGCTTAGCACCTCTCTACAATGAGCAGTTCTTC
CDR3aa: CASSLAPLYNEQFF

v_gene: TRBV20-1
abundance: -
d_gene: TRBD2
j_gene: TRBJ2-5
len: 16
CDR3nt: TGCAGTGCTAGGGATGTTGGCGGGAGGGTAATAGAGACCCAGTACTTC
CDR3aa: CSARDVGGRVIETQYF

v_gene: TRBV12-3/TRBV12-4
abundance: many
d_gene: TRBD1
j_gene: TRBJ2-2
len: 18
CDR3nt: TGTGCCAGCAGTTTAGGACAGGGGTCGATTTGGGGAACCGGGGAGCTGTTTTTT
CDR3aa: CASSLGQGSIWGTGELFF

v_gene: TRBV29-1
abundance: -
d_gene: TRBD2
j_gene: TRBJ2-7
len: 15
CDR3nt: TGCAGCGTTGAAGGGGGACTAGCGGGAACCTACGAGCAGTACTTC
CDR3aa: CSVEGGLAGTYEQYF

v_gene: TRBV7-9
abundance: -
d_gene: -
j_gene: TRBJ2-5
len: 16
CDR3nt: TGTGCCAGCAGCCTCCGCACAACTAGTATTTACGAGACCCAGTACTTC
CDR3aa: CASSLRTTSIYETQYF

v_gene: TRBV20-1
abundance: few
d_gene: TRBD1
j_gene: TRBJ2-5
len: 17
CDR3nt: TGCTGTGCTAGAGGAGGATCCCTAAGGGGGCGGCAAGAGACCCAGTACTTC
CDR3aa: CCARGGSLRGRQETQYF

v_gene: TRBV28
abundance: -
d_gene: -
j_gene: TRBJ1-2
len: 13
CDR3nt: TGTGCCAGCAGAAACAGGACCAACTATGGCTACACCTTC
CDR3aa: CASRNRTNYGYTF